This T cell receptor (beta chain) was captured by sequencing in a study of blood T cell repertoires in COVID-19. About the research overall: Acute and convalescent COVID-19 specimens originated in the United States, Italy and Spain. T cells, B-cell-depleted T cells, or PBMCs provided the cDNA or gDNA that served as material.

The data were produced by immunoSEQ multiplex PCR, yet TCRdb's version contains in-frame clones alone and is incomplete. The data contain a few hundred thousand clones, about 82% of them seen just once; the ten biggest clones take up 9% to 15%. This CDR3 region has 13 residues. V dropped 5 bases and J dropped 5 bases, with 12 bases sitting between them. The germline V gene encodes CDR1 MNHEY and CDR2 SVGEGT. This rearrangement joins TRBV6-2 or TRBV6-3 to TRBJ2-5; TRBD2 might be the D (7 bases). Sequenced input: peripheral blood. This sequence was found in a man older than 75 with acute or convalescent COVID-19. The CDR3 DNA sequence: TGTGCCAGCAGTAGGGGGGGGCCGGAGACCCAGTACTTC. It specifies CASSRGGPETQYF.